This passage covers 13 T cell receptor beta chains from one sample sequenced in a study of T-cell memory formation after mild COVID-19. Each CDR3 protein gets one entry after TCRdb re-called the 5' RACE reads with MiXCR. The sample shows a few hundred thousand distinct CDR3 sequences, approximately 9% of them seen only once. What was sequenced was PBMCs or a T cell subset sorted from them (not recorded which). These receptors were collected from a man aged 18 to 29 who had mild COVID-19 (a few samples of this study predate the infection). Cell type and time point are not known.

The CDR3 spells CASSYRTASNTGELFF. DNA for the CDR3: TGTGCCAGCAGTTACAGGACAGCTTCGAACACCGGGGAGCTGTTTTTT. The V gene is TRBV6-5, the J gene TRBJ2-2; D might be TRBD1 (6 bases). Trimming took 2 bases from V and 0 from J, leaving 10 bases between them. The CDR3 spans 16 residues. Germline V gene data show CDR1 as MNHEY and CDR2 as SVGAGI.

This clonotype was counted at least ten times. The rearrangement links TRBV5-6 to TRBJ2-3, with TRBD2 identical over 8 bases. CDR1 and CDR2 (germline): SGHDT, YYEEEE. After removal of 0 bases from V and 2 bases from J, the junction contained 5 bases not matched to a gene. The CDR3 length is 16 residues. The CDR3 DNA reads as TGTGCCAGCAGCTTGGCAGCGGGGGCGCCCACAGATACGCAGTATTTT. Protein sequence: CASSLAAGAPTDTQYF.

This chain joins TRBV4-1 and TRBJ1-6; no clear D. The CDR3 runs 18 residues. CDR1 is MGHRA, CDR2 YSYEKL, per germline. V was cut by 1 base and J by 0 bases, with 13 bases left in between. CDR3 in amino acids: CASSQARPANSYNSPLHF. The CDR3 nucleotides are TGCGCCAGCAGCCAAGCCCGGCCAGCCAACTCCTATAATTCACCCCTCCACTTT.

The chain combines TRBV12-3 or TRBV12-4 with TRBJ2-1; D uncertain. There are 15 residues in the CDR3. The V end was cut by 2 bases, the J end by 5 bases, with 13 bases between. CDR3 in DNA: TGTGCCAGCAGTTTACGGTCTACGGCCGACAATGAGCAGTTCTTC. Translated: CASSLRSTADNEQFF.

This chain connects TRBV20-1 to TRBJ1-2; D is undetermined. V shed 6 bases and J shed 3 bases, with 8 bases lying between them. CDR3 length: 11 residues. Per the germline V gene, CDR1 is DFQATT and CDR2 is SNEGSKA (reference sequence). The CDR3 here is CSAGTYYGYTF. CDR3 nucleotides: TGCAGTGCGGGAACGTACTATGGCTACACCTTC.

This clonotype was seen a few times. The gene calls are TRBV29-1 and TRBJ2-2, with 11 bases fitting TRBD1. The CDR3 is made up of 15 amino acids. Germline lookup yields CDR1 SQVTM and CDR2 ANQGSEA. J lost 2 bases, V lost 5 bases, and 4 bases had no gene match. CDR3 nucleotide sequence: TGCAGCGTTACTGGACAGGGGGCTAACACCGGGGAGCTGTTTTTT. This gives the protein CSVTGQGANTGELFF.

This clonotype was counted only a few times. The chain recombines TRBV28 with TRBJ2-1; weak D call: TRBD2 (5 bases). Germline CDR1 MDHEN, CDR2 SYDVKM. Trimming stripped 6 bases from V and 6 bases from J, with 21 bases between. The CDR3 length is 16 residues. CDR3 amino acids: CASSPRSGDRINEQFF. The DNA of the CDR3 is TGTGCCAGCAGCCCCCGATCCGGGGATCGAATCAATGAGCAGTTCTTC.

The chain combines TRBV11-2 with TRBJ2-5; D remains ambiguous. Germline loops: CDR1 SGHAT, CDR2 FQNNGV. Between the trimmed V and J ends, which lost 6 bases and 2 bases, there was a span of 7 bases. The CDR3 has 12 amino acids. CDR3 bases: TGTGCCAGCAGAGCACTACAAGAGACCCAGTACTTC. It encodes CASRALQETQYF.

Only one count was recorded for this clonotype. The chain combines TRBV7-2 with TRBJ2-3; possible D gene TRBD2, 6 bases. Germline CDR1 is SGHTA and CDR2 is FQGNSA. The CDR3 is 14 residues long. V was clipped by 9 bases and J by 1 base, with 14 bases between them. The CDR3 reads CARSRREGTDTQYF. Written as DNA, the CDR3 is TGTGCCAGGAGTCGGAGGGAGGGCACAGATACGCAGTATTTT. The full variable domain, rest sourced from reference TRBV7-2 and TRBJ2-3, is GAGVSQSPSNKVTEKGKDVELRCDPISGHTALYWYRQSLGQGLEFLIYFQGNSAPDKSGLPSDRFSAERTGGSVSTLTIQRTQQEDSAVYLCARSRREGTDTQYFGPGTRLTVL.

V usage is TRBV6-5 and J usage is TRBJ2-5; maybe TRBD2 (5 bases). Germline CDR1 reads MNHEY; CDR2 reads SVGAGI. V was cut by 5 bases and J by 5 bases, with 15 bases left in between. The CDR3 contains 14 residues. For the CDR3, the DNA is TGTGCCAGCAGTGGCGGCCCCGGCGGGGAGACCCAGTACTTC. Amino acids: CASSGGPGGETQYF.

The chain couples TRBV9 to TRBJ1-1; no reliable D call. This CDR3 has 13 residues. V was pared by 0 bases and J by 2 bases, with 5 bases between. Germline assignment: CDR1 SGDLS and CDR2 YYNGEE. The CDR3 loop is CASSVASNTEAFF. The DNA for the CDR3 is TGTGCCAGCAGCGTAGCCAGTAACACTGAAGCTTTCTTT.

This clonotype was recorded many times. The chain couples TRBV4-2 to TRBJ2-3; 10 nucleotides match TRBD2. The V gene's germline CDR1 is LGHNA and CDR2 YNFKEQ. The CDR3 has 20 residues. Trimming at V came to 0 bases and at J to 0 bases, leaving 12 bases not matched to a gene. The CDR3 sequence is CASSQELAGRLSSSTDTQYF. The CDR3, as DNA: TGTGCCAGCAGCCAAGAACTAGCGGGGAGGCTATCCTCTAGCACAGATACGCAGTATTTT.

The chain couples TRBV14 to TRBJ2-3; possible D gene TRBD2, 5 bases. This CDR3 has 14 amino acids. Looked up from germline, CDR1 is SGHDN and CDR2 is FVKESK. V lost 4 bases and J lost 8, with 16 bases in between. The CDR3 loop reads CASSLRQGGGTQYF. The CDR3 DNA reads as TGTGCCAGCAGCCTCCGACAAGGCGGAGGTACGCAGTATTTT.